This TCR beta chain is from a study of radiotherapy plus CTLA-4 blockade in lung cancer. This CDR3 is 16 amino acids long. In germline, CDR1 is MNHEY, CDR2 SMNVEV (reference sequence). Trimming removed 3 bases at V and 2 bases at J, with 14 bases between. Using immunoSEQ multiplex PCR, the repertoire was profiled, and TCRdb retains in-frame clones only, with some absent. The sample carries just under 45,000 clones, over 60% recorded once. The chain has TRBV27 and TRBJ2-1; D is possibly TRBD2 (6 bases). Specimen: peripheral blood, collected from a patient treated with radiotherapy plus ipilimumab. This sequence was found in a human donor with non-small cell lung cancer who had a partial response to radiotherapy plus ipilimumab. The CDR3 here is CASSFAGRRTYNEQFF. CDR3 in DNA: TGTGCCAGCAGTTTCGCGGGACGCAGGACCTACAATGAGCAGTTCTTC.